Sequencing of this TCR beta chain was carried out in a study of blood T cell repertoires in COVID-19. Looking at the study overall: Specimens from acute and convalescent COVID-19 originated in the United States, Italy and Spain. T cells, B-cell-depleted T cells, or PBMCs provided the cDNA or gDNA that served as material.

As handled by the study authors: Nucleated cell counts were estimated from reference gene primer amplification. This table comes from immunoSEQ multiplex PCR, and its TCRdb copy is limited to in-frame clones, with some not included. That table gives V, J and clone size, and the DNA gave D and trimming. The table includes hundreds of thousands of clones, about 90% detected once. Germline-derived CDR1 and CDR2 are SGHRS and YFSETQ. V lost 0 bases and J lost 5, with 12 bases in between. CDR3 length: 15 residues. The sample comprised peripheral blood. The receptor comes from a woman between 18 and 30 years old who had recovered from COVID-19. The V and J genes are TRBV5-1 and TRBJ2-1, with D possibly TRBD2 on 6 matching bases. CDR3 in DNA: TGCGCCAGCAGCTTGGGGGTAGCGGCTGACAATGAGCAGTTCTTC. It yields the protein CASSLGVAADNEQFF.